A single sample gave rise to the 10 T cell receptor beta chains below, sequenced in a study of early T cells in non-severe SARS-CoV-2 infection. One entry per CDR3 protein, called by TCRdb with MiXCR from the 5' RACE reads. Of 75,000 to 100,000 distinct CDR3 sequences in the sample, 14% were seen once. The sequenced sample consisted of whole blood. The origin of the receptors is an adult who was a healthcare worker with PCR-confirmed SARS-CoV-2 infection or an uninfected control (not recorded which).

The CDR3 spells CSARDAGLAVSYNEQFF. DNA of the CDR3: TGCAGTGCTCGGGACGCCGGACTAGCGGTCTCCTACAATGAGCAGTTCTTC. The chain recombines TRBV20-1 with TRBJ2-1; the match to TRBD2 covers 10 bases. This CDR3 comprises 17 residues. V lost 5 bases and J lost 0; bases outside the gene matches: 10. Germline assignment: CDR1 DFQATT and CDR2 SNEGSKA (reference sequence).

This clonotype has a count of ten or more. CDR3 nucleotide sequence: TGTGCCAGCAGGAGGAAGGGCTTATACAATGAGCAGTTCTTC. The encoded protein is CASRRKGLYNEQFF. The rearrangement joins TRBV3-1 to TRBJ2-1, with D uncertain. The CDR3 covers 14 residues. The V and J ends lost 6 bases and 4 bases respectively, with 13 bases between them. CDR1 and CDR2 (germline): LGHDT, YNNKEL (reference sequence).

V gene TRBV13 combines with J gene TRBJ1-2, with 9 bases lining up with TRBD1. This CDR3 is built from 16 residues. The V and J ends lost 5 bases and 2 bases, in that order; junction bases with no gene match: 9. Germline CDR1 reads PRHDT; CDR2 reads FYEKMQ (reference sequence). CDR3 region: CASSIPGTGSNYGYTF. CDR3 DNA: TGTGCCAGCAGCATTCCCGGGACAGGGTCCAACTATGGCTACACCTTC. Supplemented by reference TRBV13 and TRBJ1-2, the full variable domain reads AAGVIQSPRHLIKEKRETATLKCYPIPRHDTVYWYQQGPGQDPQFLISFYEKMQSDKGSIPDRFSAQQFSDYHSELNMSSLELGDSALYFCASSIPGTGSNYGYTFGSGTRLTVV.

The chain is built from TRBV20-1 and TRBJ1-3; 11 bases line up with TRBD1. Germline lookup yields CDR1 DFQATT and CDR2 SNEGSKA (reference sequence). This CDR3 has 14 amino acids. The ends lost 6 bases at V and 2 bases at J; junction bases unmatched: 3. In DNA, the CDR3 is TGCAGTGCCGGGGACAGGGGGACTGGAAACACCATATATTTT. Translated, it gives CSAGDRGTGNTIYF.

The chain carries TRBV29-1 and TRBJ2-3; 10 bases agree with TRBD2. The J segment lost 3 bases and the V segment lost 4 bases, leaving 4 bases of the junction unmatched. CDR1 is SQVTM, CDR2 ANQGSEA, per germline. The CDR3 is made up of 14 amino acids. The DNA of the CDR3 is TGCAGCGTTGGGGGACTAGCGTTAACAGATACGCAGTATTTT. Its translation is CSVGGLALTDTQYF.

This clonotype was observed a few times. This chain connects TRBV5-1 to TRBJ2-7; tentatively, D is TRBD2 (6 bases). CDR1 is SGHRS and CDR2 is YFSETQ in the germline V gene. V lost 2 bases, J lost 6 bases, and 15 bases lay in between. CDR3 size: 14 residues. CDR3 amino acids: CASSFTGTPPEQYF. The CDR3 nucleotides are TGCGCCAGCAGCTTCACCGGGACTCCCCCCGAGCAGTACTTC.

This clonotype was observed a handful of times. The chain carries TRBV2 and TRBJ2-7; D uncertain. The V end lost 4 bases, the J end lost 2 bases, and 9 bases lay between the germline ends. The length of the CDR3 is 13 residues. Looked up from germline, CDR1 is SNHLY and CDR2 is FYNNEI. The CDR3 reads CASSARPAYEQYF. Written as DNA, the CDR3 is TGTGCCAGCAGTGCCAGGCCCGCCTACGAGCAGTACTTC.

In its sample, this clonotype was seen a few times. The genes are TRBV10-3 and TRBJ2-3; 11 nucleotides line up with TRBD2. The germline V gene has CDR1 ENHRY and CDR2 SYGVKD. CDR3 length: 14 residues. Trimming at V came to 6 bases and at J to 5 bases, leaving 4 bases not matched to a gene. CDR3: CAIRLAGVLDTQYF. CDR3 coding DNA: TGTGCCATCAGACTAGCGGGAGTCCTAGATACGCAGTATTTT.

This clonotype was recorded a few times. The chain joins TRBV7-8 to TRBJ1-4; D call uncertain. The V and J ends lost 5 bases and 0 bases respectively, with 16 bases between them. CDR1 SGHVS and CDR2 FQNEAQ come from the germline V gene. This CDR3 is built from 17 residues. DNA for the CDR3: TGTGCCAGCAGCGACTCAGCATCCCCTGCAACTAATGAAAAACTGTTTTTT. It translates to CASSDSASPATNEKLFF.

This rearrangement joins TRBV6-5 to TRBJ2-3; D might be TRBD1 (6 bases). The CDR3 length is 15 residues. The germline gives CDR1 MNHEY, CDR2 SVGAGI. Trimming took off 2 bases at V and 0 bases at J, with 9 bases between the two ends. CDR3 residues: CASSYTGKSTDTQYF. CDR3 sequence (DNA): TGTGCCAGCAGTTACACAGGGAAGAGCACAGATACGCAGTATTTT.